The clone carrying this T cell receptor beta chain showed up just a few times. This sample stems from a study of cytomegalovirus exposure and HLA in healthy donors. 13 Jbeta primers and 60 Vbeta primers were used for the PCR. The table came from immunoSEQ multiplex PCR; TCRdb's copy has only in-frame clones and leaves some out. The sample lists more than 80,000 clones, under 85% occurring once. The V and J ends lost 0 bases and 3 bases respectively, with 9 bases between them. This CDR3 spans 15 amino acids. The germline gives CDR1 ENHRY, CDR2 SYGVKD. This chain connects TRBV10-3 to TRBJ1-5, with D unresolved. The sequence came from a woman in her 70s in good health and CMV-seropositive. The sequencing sample was made of PBMCs. CDR3 in amino acids: CAISESSGPNQPQHF. Here the CDR3 DNA reads TGTGCCATCAGTGAGTCTTCGGGTCCCAATCAGCCCCAGCATTTT.